A single TCR beta chain is shown here with its context. Here immunoSEQ multiplex PCR was the method, and the copy in TCRdb shows in-frame clones only, minus some. The sample has about 680,000 clones; 92% are singletons. These data are taken from a study of shared clonotypes between healthy human individuals. CD45RO-negative cells were positively selected for CCR7, leaving out terminally differentiated effector memory CD45RA+ cells. Between the trimmed V and J ends, which lost 4 bases and 7 bases, there was a span of 8 bases. The germline CDR1 and CDR2 sequences are KGHSH and LQKENI. The CDR3 is 12 amino acids.

The receptor was isolated from a man aged 25 to 40 in good health. The sequenced sample consisted of naive CD8+ T cells sorted from blood. The chain carries TRBV18 and TRBJ2-1; possibly TRBD2 for D (6 bases). CDR3 bases: TGTGCCAGCTCACTACTAGCAAATGAGCAGTTCTTC. This encodes CASSLLANEQFF.